Given below is one TCR beta chain in context. This clone was counted between two and nine times. Its antigen remains undetermined. No base qualities exist here, and no much larger clone lies one base off it. The source of the sample is a study of blood T cell repertoires in COVID-19 (dated by TCRdb to about 2020). The study in broad terms: The collaborator samples originated in the United States, Italy and Spain and spanned the acute and convalescent phases of COVID-19. The repertoires were made available in a free public database intended to serve as a resource for research on the immune response to SARS-CoV-2. The samples were drawn from the first 160 participants of the ongoing ImmuneRACE study and from 1,254 subjects provided by 6 global collaborators. Where available, HLA class I and class II types were obtained from metadata supplied by the sample provider rather than from assay-based typing. Subjects who had been exposed to COVID-19, were actively infected with it, or had recovered from it provided the deeply sampled blood TCRbeta repertoires that made up the dataset. The prospective study material was composed of cDNA or gDNA derived from T cells, B-cell-depleted T cells, or PBMCs. A de-identified subject ID, COVID-19 status, age in years and sex were almost always included in the sample metadata.

The immunoSEQ Assay, a bias-controlled multiplex PCR, was used to amplify TCRbeta CDR3 regions from genomic DNA. The authors' analysis ran thus. The number of nucleated cells in each sample was estimated from the amplification of reference gene primers within the assay. Sequence reads were collapsed and filtered to measure the absolute abundance of every unique TCRbeta CDR3 rearrangement. For each sample, productive Simpson clonality was calculated by taking the square root of Simpson's diversity index across productive rearrangements. Not all clones reach the TCRdb copy of this immuneACCESS table, which keeps in-frame sequences only. Checked studies attribute under half of the gap to unresolved V genes and leave the rest unexplained. Clone size and the V and J calls come from that table; the DNA yielded D and trimming. Within this sample are more than 110,000 clones, with about four fifths of them counted one time only. Roughly 1.7% of the sample is held by the ten biggest clonotypes.

Results and caveats for the whole study, not just this receptor: The quantity of clinical and demographic metadata differed by source and by participant and was supplied without curation.

In the prospective study, participants were about 18 to 100 years old, resided in about 25 geographic areas of the United States, and were enrolled through a virtual design. Cohort assignment in the prospective study relied on participant-reported clinical history from a screening survey and a study questionnaire. A participant counted as exposed if, within 2 weeks of entering the study, that participant had been in contact with someone who had a PCR-confirmed or clinician-diagnosed COVID-19 case. Each participant in the prospective study had whole blood, serum and a nasopharyngeal or oropharyngeal swab collected by mobile phlebotomists. Additional blood draws and questionnaires over an approximately two-month period could optionally be provided by prospective study participants. Blood samples from the prospective study were shipped frozen or at room temperature prior to DNA extraction. Per the germline V gene (reference sequence), SEHNR is the CDR1 and FQNEAQ is the CDR2. V was cut back by 1 base and J by 6 bases, leaving a gap of 9 bases between them. Inclusive of the bounding cysteine and phenylalanine, the CDR3 is 13 residues long. Kept here is only the CDR3 DNA, which spans 39 bases and is read in frame from base 1.

This TCR derives from a woman aged 18-29 years who had been exposed to COVID-19. The chain employs TRBV7-9 and TRBJ1-2, with TRBD1 as a weak D call on 5 bases. The source material was PBMCs or T cells enriched from blood (not recorded which). The CDR3 corresponds to CASSLDPGHGYTF. The DNA is as follows: TGTGCCAGCAGCTTAGACCCAGGGCATGGCTACACCTTC.